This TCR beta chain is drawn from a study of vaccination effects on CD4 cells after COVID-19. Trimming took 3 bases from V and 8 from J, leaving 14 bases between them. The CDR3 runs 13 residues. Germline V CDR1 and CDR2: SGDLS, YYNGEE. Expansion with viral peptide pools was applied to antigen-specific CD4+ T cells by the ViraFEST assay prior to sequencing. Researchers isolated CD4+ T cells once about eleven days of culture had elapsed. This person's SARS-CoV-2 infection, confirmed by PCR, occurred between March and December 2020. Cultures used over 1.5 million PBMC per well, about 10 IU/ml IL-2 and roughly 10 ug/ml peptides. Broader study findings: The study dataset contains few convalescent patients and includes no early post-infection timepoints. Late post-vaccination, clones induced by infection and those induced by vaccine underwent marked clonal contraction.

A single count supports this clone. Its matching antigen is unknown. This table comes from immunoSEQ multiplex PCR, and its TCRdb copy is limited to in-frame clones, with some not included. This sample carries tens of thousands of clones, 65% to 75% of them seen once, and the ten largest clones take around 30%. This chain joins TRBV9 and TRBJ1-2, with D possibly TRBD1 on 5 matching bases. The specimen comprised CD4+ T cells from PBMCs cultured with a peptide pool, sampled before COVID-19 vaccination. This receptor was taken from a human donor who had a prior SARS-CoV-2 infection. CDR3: CASSGQLGEGYTF. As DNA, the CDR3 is TGTGCCAGCAGCGGGCAGCTGGGGGAGGGCTACACCTTC.